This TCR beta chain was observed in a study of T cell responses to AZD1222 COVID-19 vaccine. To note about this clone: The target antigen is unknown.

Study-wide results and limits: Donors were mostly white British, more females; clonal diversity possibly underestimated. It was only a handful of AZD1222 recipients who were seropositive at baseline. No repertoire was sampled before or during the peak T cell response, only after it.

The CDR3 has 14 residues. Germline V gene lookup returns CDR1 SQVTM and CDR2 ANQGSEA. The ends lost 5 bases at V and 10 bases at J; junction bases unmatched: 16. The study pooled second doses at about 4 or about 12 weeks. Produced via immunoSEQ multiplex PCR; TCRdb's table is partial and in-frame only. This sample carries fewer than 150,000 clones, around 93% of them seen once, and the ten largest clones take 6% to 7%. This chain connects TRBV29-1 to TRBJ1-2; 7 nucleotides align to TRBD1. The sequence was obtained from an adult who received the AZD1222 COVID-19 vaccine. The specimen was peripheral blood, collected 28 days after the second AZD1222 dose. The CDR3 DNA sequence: TGCAGCGTTCAACTCCGGACAGGCTCCTTGACCTACACCTTC. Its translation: CSVQLRTGSLTYTF.